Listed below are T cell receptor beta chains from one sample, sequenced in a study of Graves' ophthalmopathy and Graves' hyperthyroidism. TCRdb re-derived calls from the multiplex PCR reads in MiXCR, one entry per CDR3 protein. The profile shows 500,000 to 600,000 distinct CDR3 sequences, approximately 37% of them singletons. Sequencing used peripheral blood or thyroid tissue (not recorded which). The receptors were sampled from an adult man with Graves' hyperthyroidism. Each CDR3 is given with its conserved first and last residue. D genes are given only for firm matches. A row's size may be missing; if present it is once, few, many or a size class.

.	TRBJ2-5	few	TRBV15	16	CATSRVVGGSQETQYF	TGTGCCACCAGCAGAGTCGTAGGGGGGTCCCAAGAGACCCAGTACTTC
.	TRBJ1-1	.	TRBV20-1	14	CSARDLGAATEAFF	TGCAGTGCTAGAGATCTCGGGGCGGCCACTGAAGCTTTCTTT
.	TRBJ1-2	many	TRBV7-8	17	CASSLTPRQGSLNGYTF	TGTGCCAGCAGCTTAACCCCCCGGCAGGGAAGTTTGAATGGCTACACCTTC
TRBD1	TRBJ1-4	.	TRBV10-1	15	CASSDDRATNEKLFF	TGCGCCAGCAGTGACGACAGGGCAACTAATGAAAAACTGTTTTTT
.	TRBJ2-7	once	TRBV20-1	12	CSARRGVNEQYF	TGCAGTGCTAGGCGAGGAGTCAATGAGCAGTACTTC
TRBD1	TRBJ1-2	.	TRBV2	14	CASRADRGNYGYTF	TGTGCCAGCAGAGCTGACAGGGGCAACTATGGCTACACCTTC
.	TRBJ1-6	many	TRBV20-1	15	CSARDRGNGNSPLHF	TGCAGTGCTAGAGATAGGGGGAACGGGAACTCACCCCTCCACTTT
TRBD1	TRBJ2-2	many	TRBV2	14	CASSDDRGQRELFF	TGTGCCAGCAGTGACGACAGGGGCCAGAGGGAGCTGTTTTTT
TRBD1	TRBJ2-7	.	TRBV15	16	CATSRPRGQGIYEQYF	TGTGCCACCAGCAGGCCCAGGGGACAGGGGATCTACGAGCAGTACTTC
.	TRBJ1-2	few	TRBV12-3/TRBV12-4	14	CASSSAHGNYGYTF	TGTGCCAGCAGTTCCGCCCACGGAAACTATGGCTACACCTTC
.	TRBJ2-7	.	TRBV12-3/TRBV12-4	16	CASSFVGDSRVHEQYF	TGTGCCAGCAGTTTTGTTGGGGACTCCCGGGTCCACGAGCAGTACTTC
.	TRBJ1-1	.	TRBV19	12	CASSIPYTEAFF	TGTGCCAGTAGTATACCCTACACTGAAGCTTTCTTT
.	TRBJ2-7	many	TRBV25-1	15	CASSPIGRTDYEQYF	TGTGCCAGCAGTCCAATTGGGAGGACAGATTACGAGCAGTACTTC
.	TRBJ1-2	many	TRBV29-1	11	CSVEDVGGYTF	TGCAGCGTTGAAGATGTCGGTGGCTACACCTTC
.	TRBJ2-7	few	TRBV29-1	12	CSHAKTGYEQYF	TGCAGCCATGCAAAGACAGGCTACGAGCAGTACTTC
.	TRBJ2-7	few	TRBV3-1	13	CASAASDKYEQYF	TGTGCCAGCGCGGCGTCTGATAAGTACGAGCAGTACTTC
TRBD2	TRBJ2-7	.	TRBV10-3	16	CTISVRASGLSHEQYF	TGTACCATCAGTGTTCGGGCTAGCGGCCTCTCCCACGAGCAGTACTTC
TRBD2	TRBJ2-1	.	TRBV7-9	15	CASSLVASGRGEQFF	TGTGCCAGCAGCTTAGTAGCTAGCGGGCGTGGTGAGCAGTTCTTC
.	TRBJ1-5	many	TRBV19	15	CASSDGTGLNQPQHF	TGTGCCAGTAGTGACGGGACTGGGCTTAATCAGCCCCAGCATTTT
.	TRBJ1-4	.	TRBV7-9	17	CASSLARRELANEKLFF	TGTGCCAGCAGCCTCGCCCGGAGGGAGCTGGCTAATGAAAAACTGTTTTTT
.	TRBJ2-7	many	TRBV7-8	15	CASSLEIQSSYEQYF	TGTGCCAGCAGCTTAGAGATTCAGAGCTCCTACGAGCAGTACTTC
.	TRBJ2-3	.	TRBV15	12	CATSRGTDTQYF	TGTGCCACCAGCAGAGGAACAGATACGCAGTATTTT
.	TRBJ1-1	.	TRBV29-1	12	CSSGYGITEAFF	TGCAGCAGTGGATACGGCATCACTGAAGCTTTCTTT
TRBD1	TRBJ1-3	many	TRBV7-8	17	CASSLTFRGNSGNTIYF	TGTGCCAGCAGCTTAACCTTCAGGGGGAACTCTGGAAACACCATATATTTT
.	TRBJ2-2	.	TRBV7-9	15	CASHVSTGYGGELFF	TGTGCCAGTCACGTCTCGACCGGGTACGGCGGGGAGCTGTTTTTT
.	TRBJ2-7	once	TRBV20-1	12	CSARDDSYEQYF	TGCAGTGCTAGGGACGATTCCTACGAGCAGTACTTC
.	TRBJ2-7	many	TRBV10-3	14	CAISAHGGAYEQYF	TGTGCCATCAGTGCCCACGGAGGGGCCTACGAGCAGTACTTC
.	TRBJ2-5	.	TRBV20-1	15	CSARGFGPREETQYF	TGCAGTGCTAGAGGTTTCGGGCCCAGGGAGGAGACCCAGTACTTC
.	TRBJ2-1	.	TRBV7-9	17	CASQRGQTLISNNEQFF	TGTGCCAGCCAAAGGGGACAAACGCTTATTTCTAACAATGAGCAGTTCTTC
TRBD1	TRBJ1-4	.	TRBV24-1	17	CATSDSGTGHGNEKLFF	TGTGCCACCAGTGATTCGGGGACAGGGCATGGTAATGAAAAACTGTTTTTT
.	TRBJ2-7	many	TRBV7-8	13	CASSFDPPSEQYF	TGTGCCAGCAGCTTCGACCCCCCTAGCGAGCAGTACTTC
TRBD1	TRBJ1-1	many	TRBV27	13	CASSRDRDTEAFF	TGTGCCAGCAGTCGGGACAGGGATACTGAAGCTTTCTTT
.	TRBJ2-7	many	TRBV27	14	CASSKGTRNYEQYF	TGTGCCAGCAGCAAAGGGACAAGAAACTACGAGCAGTACTTC
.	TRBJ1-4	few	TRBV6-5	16	CASRVTSKASSEKLFF	TGTGCCAGCAGAGTGACGTCCAAGGCCAGCAGTGAAAAACTGTTTTTT
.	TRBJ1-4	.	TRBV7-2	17	CASSLAGDGFYEEKLFF	TGTGCCAGCAGCTTAGCGGGGGACGGGTTCTACGAGGAAAAACTGTTTTTT
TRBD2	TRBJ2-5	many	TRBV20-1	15	CSARDGGGGRETQYF	TGCAGTGCTAGAGATGGCGGGGGGGGTCGAGAGACCCAGTACTTC
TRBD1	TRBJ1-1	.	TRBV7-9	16	CASSPLQGIMNTEAFF	TGTGCCAGCAGCCCGTTACAGGGGATTATGAACACTGAAGCTTTCTTT
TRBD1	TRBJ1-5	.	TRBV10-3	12	CAIGGQGSHEHF	TGTGCCATCGGCGGACAGGGGTCCCACGAGCATTTT
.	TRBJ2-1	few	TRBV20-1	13	CSAGHGTYNEQFF	TGCAGTGCGGGGCACGGGACCTACAATGAGCAGTTCTTC
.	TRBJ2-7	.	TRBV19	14	CASLPLGLSYEQYF	TGTGCCAGCCTCCCCCTGGGCCTCTCCTACGAGCAGTACTTC
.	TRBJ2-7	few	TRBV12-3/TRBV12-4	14	CASSQDSGRYEQYF	TGTGCCAGCAGCCAAGATTCAGGCCGCTACGAGCAGTACTTC
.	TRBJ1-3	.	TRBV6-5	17	CASSYLGPGVGGNTIYF	TGTGCCAGCAGTTATTTGGGCCCAGGGGTAGGTGGAAACACCATATATTTT
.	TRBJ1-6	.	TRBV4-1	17	CASSQDRGDFYNPPLHF	TGCGCCAGCAGCCAAGATAGGGGGGATTTCTATAATCCACCCCTCCACTTT
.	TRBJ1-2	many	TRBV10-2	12	CASTTGNYGYTF	TGCGCCAGCACCACAGGAAACTATGGCTACACCTTC
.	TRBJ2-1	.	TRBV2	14	CASSGLAAYNEQFF	TGTGCCAGCAGTGGGTTAGCAGCATACAATGAGCAGTTCTTC
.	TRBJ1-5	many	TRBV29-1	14	CSVLGTTSNQPQHF	TGCAGCGTTCTCGGGACAACTAGCAATCAGCCCCAGCATTTT
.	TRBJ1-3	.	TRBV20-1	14	CSARESAAGNTIYF	TGCAGTGCTAGAGAATCGGCAGCGGGAAACACCATATATTTT
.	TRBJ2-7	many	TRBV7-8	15	CASSLDGGLSYEQYF	TGTGCCAGCAGCTTAGACGGGGGCCTGTCCTACGAGCAGTACTTC
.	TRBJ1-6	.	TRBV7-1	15	CASSSPMREGSPLHF	TGTGCCAGCAGCTCACCTATGCGGGAGGGATCACCCCTCCACTTT
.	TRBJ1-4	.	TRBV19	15	CASSIRAPTNEKLFF	TGTGCCAGTAGTATTCGGGCACCAACTAATGAAAAACTGTTTTTT
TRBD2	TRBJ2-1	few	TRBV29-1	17	CSVKGTSGRMTYNEQFF	TGCAGCGTAAAGGGGACTAGCGGGAGGATGACCTACAATGAGCAGTTCTTC
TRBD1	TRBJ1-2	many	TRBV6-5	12	CASGTGDGGYTF	TGTGCCAGCGGTACAGGGGATGGAGGCTACACCTTC
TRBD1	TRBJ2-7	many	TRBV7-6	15	CASSPETGDLGEQYF	TGTGCCAGCAGCCCTGAGACAGGGGACCTGGGGGAGCAGTACTTC
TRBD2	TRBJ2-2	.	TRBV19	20	CASSIYRGPGISGRNGELFF	TGTGCCAGTAGTATCTACAGGGGCCCAGGGATTAGCGGGAGGAACGGGGAGCTGTTTTTT
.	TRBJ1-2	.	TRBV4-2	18	CASSQDEGEDEQFYGYTF	TGTGCCAGCAGCCAAGATGAAGGGGAGGATGAGCAGTTCTATGGCTACACCTTC
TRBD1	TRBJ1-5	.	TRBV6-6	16	CASSYSDDRVVQPQHF	TGTGCCAGCAGTTACTCGGACGACAGGGTGGTTCAGCCCCAGCATTTT
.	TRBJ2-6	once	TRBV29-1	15	CSVTQGGPGANVLTF	TGCAGCGTCACCCAGGGGGGCCCTGGGGCCAACGTCCTGACTTTC
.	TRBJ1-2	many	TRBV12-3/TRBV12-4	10	CASSRYGYTF	TGTGCCAGCAGCCGTTATGGCTACACCTTC
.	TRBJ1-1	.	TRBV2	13	CASVFREDTEAFF	TGTGCCAGCGTGTTTAGGGAGGACACTGAAGCTTTCTTT
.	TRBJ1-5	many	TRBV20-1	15	CSASRPVISNQPQHF	TGCAGTGCTAGCAGACCCGTTATTAGCAATCAGCCCCAGCATTTT